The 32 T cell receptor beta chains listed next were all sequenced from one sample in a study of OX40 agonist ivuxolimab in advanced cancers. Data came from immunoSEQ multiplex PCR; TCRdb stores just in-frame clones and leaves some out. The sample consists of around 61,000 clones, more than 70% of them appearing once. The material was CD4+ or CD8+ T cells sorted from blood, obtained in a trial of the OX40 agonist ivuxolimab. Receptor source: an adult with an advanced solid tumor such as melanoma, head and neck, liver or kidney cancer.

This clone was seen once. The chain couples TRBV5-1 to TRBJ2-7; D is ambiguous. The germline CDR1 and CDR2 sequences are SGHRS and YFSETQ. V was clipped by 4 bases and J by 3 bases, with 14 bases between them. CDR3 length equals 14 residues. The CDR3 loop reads CASSLDPVSYEQYF. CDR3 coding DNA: TGCGCCAGCAGCCTGGATCCAGTGAGCTACGAGCAGTACTTC.

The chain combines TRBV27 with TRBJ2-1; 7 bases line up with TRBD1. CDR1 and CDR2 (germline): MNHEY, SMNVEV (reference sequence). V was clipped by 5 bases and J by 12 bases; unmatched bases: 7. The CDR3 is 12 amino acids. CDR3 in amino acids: CASSIQDRPQFF. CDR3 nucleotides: TGTGCCAGCAGTATCCAGGACAGGCCGCAGTTCTTC.

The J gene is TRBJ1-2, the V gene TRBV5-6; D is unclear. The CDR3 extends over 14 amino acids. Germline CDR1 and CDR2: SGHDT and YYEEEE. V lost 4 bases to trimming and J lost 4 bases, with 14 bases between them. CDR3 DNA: TGTGCCAGCAGCCCCGGACGGAGCCCCTATGGCTACACCTTC. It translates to CASSPGRSPYGYTF.

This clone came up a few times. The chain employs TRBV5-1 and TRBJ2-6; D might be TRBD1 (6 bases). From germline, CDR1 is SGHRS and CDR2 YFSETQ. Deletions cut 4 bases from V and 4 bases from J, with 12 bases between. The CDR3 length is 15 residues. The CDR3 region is CASSKNTGGANVLTF. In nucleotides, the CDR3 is TGCGCCAGCAGCAAAAACACAGGGGGGGCCAACGTCCTGACTTTC.

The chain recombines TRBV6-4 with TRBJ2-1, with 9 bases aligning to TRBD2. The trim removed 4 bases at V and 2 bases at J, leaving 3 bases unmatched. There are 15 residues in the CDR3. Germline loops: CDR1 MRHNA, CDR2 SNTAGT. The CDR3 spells CASSALAGPYNEQFF. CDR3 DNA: TGTGCCAGCAGTGCCCTAGCGGGACCCTACAATGAGCAGTTCTTC.

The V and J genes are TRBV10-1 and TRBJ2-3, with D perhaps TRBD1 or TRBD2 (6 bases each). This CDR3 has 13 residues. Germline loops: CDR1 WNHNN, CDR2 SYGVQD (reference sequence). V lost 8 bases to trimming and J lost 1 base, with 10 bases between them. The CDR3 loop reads CASAEGGTDTQYF. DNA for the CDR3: TGCGCCAGCGCGGAGGGGGGCACAGATACGCAGTATTTT.

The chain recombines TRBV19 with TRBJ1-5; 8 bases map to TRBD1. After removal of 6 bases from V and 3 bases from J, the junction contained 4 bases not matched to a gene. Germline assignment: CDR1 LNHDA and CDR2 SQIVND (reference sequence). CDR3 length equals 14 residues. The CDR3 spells CASSRQGNNQPQHF. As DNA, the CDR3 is TGTGCCAGTAGCCGACAGGGGAACAATCAGCCCCAGCATTTT.

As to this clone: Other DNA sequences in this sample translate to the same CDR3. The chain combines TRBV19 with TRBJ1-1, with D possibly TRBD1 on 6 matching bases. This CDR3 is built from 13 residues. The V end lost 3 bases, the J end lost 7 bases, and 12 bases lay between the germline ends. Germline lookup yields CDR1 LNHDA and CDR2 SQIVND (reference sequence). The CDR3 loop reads CASSMNREDEAFF. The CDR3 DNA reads TGTGCCAGTAGTATGAACAGGGAGGATGAAGCTTTCTTT.

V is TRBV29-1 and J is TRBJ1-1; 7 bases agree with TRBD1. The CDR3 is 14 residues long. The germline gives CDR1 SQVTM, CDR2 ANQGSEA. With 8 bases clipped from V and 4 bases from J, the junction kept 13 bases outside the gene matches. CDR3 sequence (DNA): TGCAGCTCCTCCAGGGGGGCCAGGGGCACTGAAGCTTTCTTT. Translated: CSSSRGARGTEAFF.

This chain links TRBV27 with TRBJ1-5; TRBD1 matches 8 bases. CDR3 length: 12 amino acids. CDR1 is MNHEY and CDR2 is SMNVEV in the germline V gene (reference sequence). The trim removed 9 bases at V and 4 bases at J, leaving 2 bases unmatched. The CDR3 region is CASGDRNQPQHF. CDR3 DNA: TGTGCCAGTGGGGACAGGAATCAGCCCCAGCATTTT.

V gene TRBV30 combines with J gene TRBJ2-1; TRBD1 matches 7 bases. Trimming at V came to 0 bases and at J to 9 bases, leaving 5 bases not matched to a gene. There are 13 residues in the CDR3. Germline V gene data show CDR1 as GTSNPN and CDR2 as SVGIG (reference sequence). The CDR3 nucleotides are TGTGCCTGGAGTGTACAGGGGATTTTTGAGCAGTTCTTC. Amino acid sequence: CAWSVQGIFEQFF. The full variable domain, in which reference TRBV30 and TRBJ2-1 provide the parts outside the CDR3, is SQTIHQWPATLVQPVGSPLSLECTVEGTSNPNLYWYRQAAGRGLQLLFYSVGIGQISSEVPQNLSASRPQDRQFILSSKKLLLSDSGFYLCAWSVQGIFEQFFGPGTRLTVL.

This CDR3 is CASSPLAEIRPGETQYF. Here the CDR3 DNA reads TGTGCCAGCTCACCATTAGCAGAAATCCGCCCGGGGGAGACCCAGTACTTC. The chain carries TRBV18 and TRBJ2-5, with D possibly matching TRBD2 (5 bases). V was trimmed by 2 bases and J by 5 bases, leaving 21 bases between them. Germline V gene lookup returns CDR1 KGHSH and CDR2 LQKENI. There are 17 residues in the CDR3.

DNA of the CDR3: TGTGCCAGCAGCTTAGGGGCGGGAAAACTGTTTTTT. It specifies CASSLGAGKLFF. The V gene is TRBV7-2, the J gene TRBJ1-4; D unclear. Germline V gives CDR1 SGHTA, CDR2 FQGNSA. V gave up 1 base and J gave up 10 bases, with 7 bases separating them. CDR3 length: 12 residues.

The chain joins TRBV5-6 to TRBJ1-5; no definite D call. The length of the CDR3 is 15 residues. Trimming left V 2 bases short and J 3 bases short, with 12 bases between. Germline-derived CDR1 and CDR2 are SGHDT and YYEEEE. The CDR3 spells CASSLGPSNNQPQHF. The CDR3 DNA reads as TGTGCCAGCAGCTTAGGACCGTCTAACAATCAGCCCCAGCATTTT.

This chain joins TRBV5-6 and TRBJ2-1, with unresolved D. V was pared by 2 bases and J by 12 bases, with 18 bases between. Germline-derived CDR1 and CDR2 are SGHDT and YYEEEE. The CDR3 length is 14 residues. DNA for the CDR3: TGTGCCAGCAGCTTTTCCATTCTTTCCCGGGCGCAGTTCTTC. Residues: CASSFSILSRAQFF.

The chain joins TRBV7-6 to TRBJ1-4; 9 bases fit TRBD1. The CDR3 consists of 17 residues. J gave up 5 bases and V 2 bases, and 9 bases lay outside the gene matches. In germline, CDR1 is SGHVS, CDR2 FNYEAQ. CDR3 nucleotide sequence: TGTGCCAGCAGCTTAATGATTTCCGGGACAGGGAATGAAAAACTGTTTTTT. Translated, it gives CASSLMISGTGNEKLFF.

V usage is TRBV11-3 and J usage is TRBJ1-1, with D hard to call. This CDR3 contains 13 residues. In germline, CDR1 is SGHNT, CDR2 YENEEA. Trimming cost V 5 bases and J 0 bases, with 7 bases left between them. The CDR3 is CASSDPMNTEAFF. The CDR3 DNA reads TGTGCCAGCAGCGACCCCATGAACACTGAAGCTTTCTTT.

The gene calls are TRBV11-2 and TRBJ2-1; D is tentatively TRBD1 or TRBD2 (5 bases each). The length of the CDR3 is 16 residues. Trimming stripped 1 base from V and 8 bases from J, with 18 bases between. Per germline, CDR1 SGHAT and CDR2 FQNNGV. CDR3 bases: TGTGCCAGCAGCTTAGTCGGTCGGGGCCAACAACATGAGCAGTTCTTC. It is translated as CASSLVGRGQQHEQFF. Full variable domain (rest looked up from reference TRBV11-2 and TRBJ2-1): EAGVAQSPRYKIIEKRQSVAFWCNPISGHATLYWYQQILGQGPKLLIQFQNNGVVDDSQLPKDRFSAERLKGVDSTLKIQPAKLEDSAVYLCASSLVGRGQQHEQFFGPGTRLTVL.

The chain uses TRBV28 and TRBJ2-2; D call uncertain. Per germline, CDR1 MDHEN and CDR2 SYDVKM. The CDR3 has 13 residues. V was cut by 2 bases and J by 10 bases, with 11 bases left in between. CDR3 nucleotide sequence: TGTGCCAGCAGTTTACCACTGGGTTTGGAGCTGTTTTTT. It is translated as CASSLPLGLELFF.

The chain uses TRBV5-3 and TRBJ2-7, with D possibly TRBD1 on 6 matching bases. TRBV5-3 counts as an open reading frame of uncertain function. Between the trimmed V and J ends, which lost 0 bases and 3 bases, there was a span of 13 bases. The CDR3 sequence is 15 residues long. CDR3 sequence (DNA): TGTGCCAGAAGCTTGGCCCAGGGGCCCCACTACGAGCAGTACTTC. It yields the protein CARSLAQGPHYEQYF.

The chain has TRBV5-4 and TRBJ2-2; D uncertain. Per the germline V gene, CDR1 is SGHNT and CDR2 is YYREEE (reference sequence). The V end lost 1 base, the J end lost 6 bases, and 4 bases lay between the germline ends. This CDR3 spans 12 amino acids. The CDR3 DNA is TGTGCCAGCAGCTTGTATCCCGGGGAGCTGTTTTTT. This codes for CASSLYPGELFF. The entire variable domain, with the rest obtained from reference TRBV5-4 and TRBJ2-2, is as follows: ETGVTQSPTHLIKTRGQQVTLRCSSQSGHNTVSWYQQALGQGPQFIFQYYREEENGRGNFPPRFSGLQFPNYSSELNVNALELDDSALYLCASSLYPGELFFGEGSRLTVL.

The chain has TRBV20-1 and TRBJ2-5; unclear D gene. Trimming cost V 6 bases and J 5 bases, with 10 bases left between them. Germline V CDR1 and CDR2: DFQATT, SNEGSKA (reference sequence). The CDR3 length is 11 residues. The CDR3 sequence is CSATRLETQYF. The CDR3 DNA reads TGCAGTGCCACTCGCCTGGAGACCCAGTACTTC.

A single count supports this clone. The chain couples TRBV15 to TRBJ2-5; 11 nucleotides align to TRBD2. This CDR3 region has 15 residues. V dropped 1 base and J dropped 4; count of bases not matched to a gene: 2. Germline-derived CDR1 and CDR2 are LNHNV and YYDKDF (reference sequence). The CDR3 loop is CATSRGLAGGETQYF. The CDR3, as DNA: TGTGCCACCAGCAGAGGTCTAGCGGGGGGAGAGACCCAGTACTTC.

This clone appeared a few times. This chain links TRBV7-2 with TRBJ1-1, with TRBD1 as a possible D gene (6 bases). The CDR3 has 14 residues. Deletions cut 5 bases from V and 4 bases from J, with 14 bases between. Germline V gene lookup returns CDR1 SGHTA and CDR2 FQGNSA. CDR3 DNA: TGTGCCAGCAGCAAATGGCAGGGGAGCACTGAAGCTTTCTTT. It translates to CASSKWQGSTEAFF.

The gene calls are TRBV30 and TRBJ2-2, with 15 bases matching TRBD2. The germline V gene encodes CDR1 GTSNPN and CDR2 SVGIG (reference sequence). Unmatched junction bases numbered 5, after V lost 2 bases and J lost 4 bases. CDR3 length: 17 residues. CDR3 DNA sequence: TGTGCCTGGAGTCAAAGGACTAGCGGGAGGGCCACCGGGGAGCTGTTTTTT. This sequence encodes CAWSQRTSGRATGELFF.

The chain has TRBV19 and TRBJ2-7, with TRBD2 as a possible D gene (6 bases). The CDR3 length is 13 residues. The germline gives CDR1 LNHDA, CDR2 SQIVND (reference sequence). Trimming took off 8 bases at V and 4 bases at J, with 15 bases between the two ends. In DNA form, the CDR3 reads TGTGCCAGTTCACCGGGGGAAGAATACGAGCAGTACTTC. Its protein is CASSPGEEYEQYF.

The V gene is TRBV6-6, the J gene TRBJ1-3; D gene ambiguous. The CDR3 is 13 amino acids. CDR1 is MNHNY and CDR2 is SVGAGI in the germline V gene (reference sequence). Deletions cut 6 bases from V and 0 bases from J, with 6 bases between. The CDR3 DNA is TGTGCCAGCAGGCTCCTCTCTGGAAACACCATATATTTT. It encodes CASRLLSGNTIYF.

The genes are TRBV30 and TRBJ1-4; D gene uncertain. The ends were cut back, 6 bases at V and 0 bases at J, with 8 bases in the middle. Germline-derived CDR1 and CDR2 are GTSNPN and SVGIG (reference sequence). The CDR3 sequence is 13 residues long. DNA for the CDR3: TGTGCCTGTGTACAGTCAACTAATGAAAAACTGTTTTTT. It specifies CACVQSTNEKLFF.

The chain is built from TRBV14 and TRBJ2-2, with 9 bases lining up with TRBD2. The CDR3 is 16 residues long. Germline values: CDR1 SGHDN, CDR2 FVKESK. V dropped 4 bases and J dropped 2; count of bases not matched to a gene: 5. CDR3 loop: CASSPLAGTNTGELFF. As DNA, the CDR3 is TGTGCCAGCAGCCCCCTAGCGGGGACTAACACCGGGGAGCTGTTTTTT. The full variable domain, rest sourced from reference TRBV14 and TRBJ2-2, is EAGVTQFPSHSVIEKGQTVTLRCDPISGHDNLYWYRRVMGKEIKFLLHFVKESKQDESGMPNNRFLAERTGGTYSTLKVQPAELEDSGVYFCASSPLAGTNTGELFFGEGSRLTVL.

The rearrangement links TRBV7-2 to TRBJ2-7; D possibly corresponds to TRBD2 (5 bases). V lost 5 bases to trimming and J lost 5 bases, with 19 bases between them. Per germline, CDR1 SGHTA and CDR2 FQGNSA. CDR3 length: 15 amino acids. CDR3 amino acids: CASSQAAANGHEQYF. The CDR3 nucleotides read TGTGCCAGCAGCCAGGCAGCGGCTAACGGCCACGAGCAGTACTTC.

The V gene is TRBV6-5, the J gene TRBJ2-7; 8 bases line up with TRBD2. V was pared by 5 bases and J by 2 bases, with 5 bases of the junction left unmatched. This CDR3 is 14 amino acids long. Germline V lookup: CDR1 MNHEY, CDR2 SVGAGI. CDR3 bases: TGTGCCAGCAGTCTACGGGAGGGGCCCTACGAGCAGTACTTC. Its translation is CASSLREGPYEQYF.

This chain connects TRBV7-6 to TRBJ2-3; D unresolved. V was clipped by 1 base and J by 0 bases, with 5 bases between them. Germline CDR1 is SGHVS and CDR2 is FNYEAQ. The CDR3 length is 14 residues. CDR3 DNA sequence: TGTGCCAGCAGCTTAGTTACTAGCACAGATACGCAGTATTTT. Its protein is CASSLVTSTDTQYF. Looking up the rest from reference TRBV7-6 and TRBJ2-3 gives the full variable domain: GAGVSQSPRYKVTKRGQDVALRCDPISGHVSLYWYRQALGQGPEFLTYFNYEAQQDKSGLPNDRFSAERPEGSISTLTIQRTEQRDSAMYRCASSLVTSTDTQYFGPGTRLTVL.